Listed below are T cell receptor beta chains from one sample, sequenced in a study of T cells in Graves' hyperthyroidism and ophthalmopathy. A single record per CDR3 protein comes from TCRdb applying MiXCR to the multiplex PCR reads. The table records over 250,000 distinct CDR3 sequences, roughly 13% of them present only once. Sequenced input: blood. These receptors all come from a woman aged 40 to 50 with Graves' ophthalmopathy. The CDR3 runs from the conserved cysteine through the conserved F or W. D genes are given only for firm matches. A row's size may be missing; if present it is once, few, many or a size class.

V gene,J gene,D gene,clone size,CDR3 DNA,CDR3 protein
TRBV7-2,TRBJ1-1,TRBD1,many,TGTGCCAGCAGCCGGGACAGGGCGGGCACTGAAGCTTTCTTT,CASSRDRAGTEAFF
TRBV4-2,TRBJ2-1,TRBD2,NA,TGTGCCAGCAGCCCCATGCTTTGGCGGGAGGGCCGGAATGAGCAGTTCTTC,CASSPMLWREGRNEQFF
TRBV2,TRBJ1-3,NA,NA,TGTGCCAACAGTGCCGATCGGGCGCGAAACACCATATATTTT,CANSADRARNTIYF
TRBV3-1,TRBJ2-1,NA,few,TGTGCCAGCACCCAACGGGGGGCGGGTGAGCAGTTCTTC,CASTQRGAGEQFF
TRBV15,TRBJ1-1,NA,many,TGTGCCACCAGCGGACAAGTGAACACTGAAGCTTTCTTT,CATSGQVNTEAFF
TRBV20-1,TRBJ1-5,NA,NA,TGCAGTGCTAGAGACGCACAGCGACAGGTTAGCAATCAGCCCCAGCATTTT,CSARDAQRQVSNQPQHF
TRBV7-9,TRBJ2-1,TRBD2,NA,TGTGCCAGCAGCCTACCCCAAGGACTAGCGGGGGGGGTGTACAATGAGCAGTTCTTC,CASSLPQGLAGGVYNEQFF
TRBV12-3/TRBV12-4,TRBJ2-5,NA,NA,TGTGCCAGCAGTCTTGGCGATCTGGAGACCCAGTACTTC,CASSLGDLETQYF
TRBV5-4,TRBJ1-2,TRBD1,NA,TGTGCCAGCACCCTCTTGAGGACAGGGGGAAACTATGGCTACACCTTC,CASTLLRTGGNYGYTF
TRBV3-1,TRBJ2-1,TRBD1,few,TGTGCCAGCAGCACGCGAGAGGGACAGGGTCTAAAAAATGAGCAGTTCTTC,CASSTREGQGLKNEQFF
TRBV6-2/TRBV6-3,TRBJ2-7,TRBD1,many,TGTGCCAGCAGTTACACCGTATATCAGGGGGCGCTGGACGAGCAGTACTTC,CASSYTVYQGALDEQYF
TRBV12-3/TRBV12-4,TRBJ2-7,TRBD2,many,TGTGCCAGCAGCCCGACTAGCGGGGTTCCCTACGAGCAGTACTTC,CASSPTSGVPYEQYF
TRBV7-2,TRBJ1-5,NA,many,TGTGCCAGCAGGTCAACCGGGACGGTACGCAATCAGCCCCAGCATTTT,CASRSTGTVRNQPQHF
TRBV27,TRBJ2-3,NA,many,TGTGCCAGCAGGCAGAGACCTAGCACAGATACGCAGTATTTT,CASRQRPSTDTQYF
TRBV2,TRBJ2-6,NA,many,TGTGCCAGCAGTGTAAGGGGGAGTGGGGCTGGGGCCAACGTCCTGACTTTC,CASSVRGSGAGANVLTF